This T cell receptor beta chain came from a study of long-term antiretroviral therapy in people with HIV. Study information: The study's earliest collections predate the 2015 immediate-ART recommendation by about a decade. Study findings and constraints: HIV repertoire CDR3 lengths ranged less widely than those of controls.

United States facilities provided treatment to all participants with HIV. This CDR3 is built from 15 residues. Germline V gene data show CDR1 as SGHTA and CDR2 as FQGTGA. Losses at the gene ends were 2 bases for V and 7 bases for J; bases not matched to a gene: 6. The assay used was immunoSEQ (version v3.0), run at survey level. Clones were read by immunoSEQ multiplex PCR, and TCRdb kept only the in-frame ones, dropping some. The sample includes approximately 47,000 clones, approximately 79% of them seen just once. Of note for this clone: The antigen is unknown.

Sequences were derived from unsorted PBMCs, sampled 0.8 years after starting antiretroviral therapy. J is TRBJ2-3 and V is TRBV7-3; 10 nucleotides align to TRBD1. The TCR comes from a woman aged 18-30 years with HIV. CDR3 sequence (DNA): TGTGCCAGCAGCTTAGGGACAGGGGCTGGAAATACGCAGTATTTT. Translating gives CASSLGTGAGNTQYF. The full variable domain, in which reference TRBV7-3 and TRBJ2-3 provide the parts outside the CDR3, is GAGVSQTPSNKVTEKGKYVELRCDPISGHTALYWYRQSLGQGPEFLIYFQGTGAADDSGLPNDRFFAVRPEGSVSTLKIQRTERGDSAVYLCASSLGTGAGNTQYFGPGTRLTVL.